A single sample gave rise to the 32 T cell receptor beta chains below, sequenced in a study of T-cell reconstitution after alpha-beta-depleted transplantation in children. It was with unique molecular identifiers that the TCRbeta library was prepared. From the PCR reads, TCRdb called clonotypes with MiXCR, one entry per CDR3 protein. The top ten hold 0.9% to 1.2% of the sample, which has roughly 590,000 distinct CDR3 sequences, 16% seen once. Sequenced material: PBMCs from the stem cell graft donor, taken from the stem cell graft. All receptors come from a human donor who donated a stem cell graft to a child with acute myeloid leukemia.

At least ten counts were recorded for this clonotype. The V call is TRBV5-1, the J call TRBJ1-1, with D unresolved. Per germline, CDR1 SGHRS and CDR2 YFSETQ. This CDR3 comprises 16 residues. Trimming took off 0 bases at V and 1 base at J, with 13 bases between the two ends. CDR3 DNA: TGCGCCAGCAGCTTGGTTGCAGGATCAGCGAACACTGAAGCTTTCTTT. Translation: CASSLVAGSANTEAFF.

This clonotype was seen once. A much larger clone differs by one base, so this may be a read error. CDR3 sequence (DNA): TGCGCCAGCCGAGTCTGGACCAACACCGGGGAGCTGTTTTTT. This sequence encodes CASRVWTNTGELFF. The chain links TRBV5-1 to TRBJ2-2; D unresolved. Germline values: CDR1 SGHRS, CDR2 YFSETQ. The CDR3 covers 14 residues. Deletions cut 7 bases from V and 2 bases from J, with 12 bases between.

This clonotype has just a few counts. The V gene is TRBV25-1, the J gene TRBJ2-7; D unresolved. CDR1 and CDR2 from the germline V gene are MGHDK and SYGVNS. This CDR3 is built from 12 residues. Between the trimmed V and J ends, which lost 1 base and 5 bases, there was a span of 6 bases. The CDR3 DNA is TGTGCCAGCAGTGAATTGGTACACGAGCAGTACGTC. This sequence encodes CASSELVHEQYV.

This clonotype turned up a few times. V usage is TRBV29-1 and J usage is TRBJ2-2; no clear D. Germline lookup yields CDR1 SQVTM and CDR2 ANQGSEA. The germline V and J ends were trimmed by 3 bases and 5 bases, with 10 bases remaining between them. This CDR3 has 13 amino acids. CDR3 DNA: TGCAGCGTTGACGGGTTATCGACCGGGGAGCTGTTTTTT. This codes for CSVDGLSTGELFF.

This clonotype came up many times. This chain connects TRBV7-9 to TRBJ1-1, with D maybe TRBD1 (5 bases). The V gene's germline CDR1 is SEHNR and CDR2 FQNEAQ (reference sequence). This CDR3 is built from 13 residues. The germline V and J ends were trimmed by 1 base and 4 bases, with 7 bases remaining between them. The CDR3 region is CASSLEGVTEAFF. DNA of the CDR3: TGTGCCAGCAGCTTAGAAGGGGTCACTGAAGCTTTCTTT.

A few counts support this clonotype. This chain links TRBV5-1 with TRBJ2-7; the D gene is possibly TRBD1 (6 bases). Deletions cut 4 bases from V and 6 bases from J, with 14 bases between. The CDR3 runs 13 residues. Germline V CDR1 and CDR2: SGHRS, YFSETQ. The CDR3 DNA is TGCGCCAGCAGCCAAATACAGGGCGGCGAGCAGTACTTC. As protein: CASSQIQGGEQYF.

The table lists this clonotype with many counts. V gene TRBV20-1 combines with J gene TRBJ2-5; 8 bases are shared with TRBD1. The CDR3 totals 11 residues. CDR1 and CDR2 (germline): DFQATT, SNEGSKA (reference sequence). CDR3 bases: TGCGGAGGCAGGGGGCGAGAGACCCAGTACTTC. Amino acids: CGGRGRETQYF.

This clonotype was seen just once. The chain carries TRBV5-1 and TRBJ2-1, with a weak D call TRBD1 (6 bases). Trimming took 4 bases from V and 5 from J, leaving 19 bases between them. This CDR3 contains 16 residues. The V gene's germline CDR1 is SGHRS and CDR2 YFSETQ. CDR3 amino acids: CASSLGVPGAHNEQFF. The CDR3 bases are TGCGCCAGCAGCCTGGGGGTCCCAGGGGCCCACAATGAGCAGTTCTTC.

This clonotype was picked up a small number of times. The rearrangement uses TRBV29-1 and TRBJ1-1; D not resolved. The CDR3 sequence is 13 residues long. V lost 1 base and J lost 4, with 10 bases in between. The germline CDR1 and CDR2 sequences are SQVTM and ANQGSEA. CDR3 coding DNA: TGCAGCGTTGAAGGGGGTGGTACCACTGAAGCTTTCTTT. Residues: CSVEGGGTTEAFF.

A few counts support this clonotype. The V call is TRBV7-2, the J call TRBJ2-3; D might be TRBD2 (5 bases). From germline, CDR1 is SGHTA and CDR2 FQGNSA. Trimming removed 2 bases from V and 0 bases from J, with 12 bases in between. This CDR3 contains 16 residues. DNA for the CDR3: TGTGCCAGCAGCTTATGGAGCGGTGCTAGCACAGATACGCAGTATTTT. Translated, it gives CASSLWSGASTDTQYF.

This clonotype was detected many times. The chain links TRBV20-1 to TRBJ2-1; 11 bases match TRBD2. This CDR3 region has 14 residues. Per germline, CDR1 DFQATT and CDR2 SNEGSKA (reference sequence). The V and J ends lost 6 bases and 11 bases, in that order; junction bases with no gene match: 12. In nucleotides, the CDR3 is TGCAGTGCCCGTAACGGGACTAGCGGAGCCCAGCAGTTCTTC. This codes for CSARNGTSGAQQFF.

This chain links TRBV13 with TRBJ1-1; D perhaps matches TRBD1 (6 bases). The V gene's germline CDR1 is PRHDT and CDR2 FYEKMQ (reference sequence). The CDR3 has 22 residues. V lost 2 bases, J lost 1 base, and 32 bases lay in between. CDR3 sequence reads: CASSLLRRVGGGGLPKNTEAFF. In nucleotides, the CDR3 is TGTGCCAGCAGCTTATTACGGCGTGTGGGGGGAGGGGGACTGCCTAAGAACACTGAAGCTTTCTTT.

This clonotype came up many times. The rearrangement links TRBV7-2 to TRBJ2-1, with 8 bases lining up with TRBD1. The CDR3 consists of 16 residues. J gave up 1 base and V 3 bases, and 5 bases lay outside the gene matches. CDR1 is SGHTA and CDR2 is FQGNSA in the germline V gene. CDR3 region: CASSFRQGWSYNEQFF. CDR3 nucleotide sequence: TGTGCCAGCAGCTTTAGACAGGGGTGGTCCTACAATGAGCAGTTCTTC.

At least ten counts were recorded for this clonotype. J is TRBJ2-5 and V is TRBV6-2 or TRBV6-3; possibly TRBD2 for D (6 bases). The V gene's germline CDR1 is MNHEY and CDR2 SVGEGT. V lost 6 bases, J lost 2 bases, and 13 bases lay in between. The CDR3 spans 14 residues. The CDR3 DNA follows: TGTGCCAGCAGGGAGGGCGGCGGACAAGAGACCCAGTACTTC. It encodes CASREGGGQETQYF.

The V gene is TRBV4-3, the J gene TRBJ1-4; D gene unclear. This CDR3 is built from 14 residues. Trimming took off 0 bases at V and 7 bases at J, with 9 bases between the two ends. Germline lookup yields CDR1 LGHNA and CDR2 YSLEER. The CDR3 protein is CASSQDLGSEKLFF. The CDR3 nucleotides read TGCGCCAGCAGCCAAGATTTGGGCAGTGAAAAACTGTTTTTT.

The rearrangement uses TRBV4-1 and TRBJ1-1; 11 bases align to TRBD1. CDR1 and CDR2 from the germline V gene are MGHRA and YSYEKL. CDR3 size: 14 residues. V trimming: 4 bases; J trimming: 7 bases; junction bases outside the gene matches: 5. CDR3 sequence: CASSLGTGGGEAFF. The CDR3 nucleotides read TGCGCCAGCAGCCTCGGGACAGGGGGAGGTGAAGCTTTCTTT.

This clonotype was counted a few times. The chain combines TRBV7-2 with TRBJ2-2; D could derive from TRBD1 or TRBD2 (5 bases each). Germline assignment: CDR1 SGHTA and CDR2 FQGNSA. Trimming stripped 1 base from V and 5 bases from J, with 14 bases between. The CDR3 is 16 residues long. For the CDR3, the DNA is TGTGCCAGCAGCTTAGAGGCGGGCAGGGTGACCGGGGAGCTGTTTTTT. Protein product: CASSLEAGRVTGELFF.

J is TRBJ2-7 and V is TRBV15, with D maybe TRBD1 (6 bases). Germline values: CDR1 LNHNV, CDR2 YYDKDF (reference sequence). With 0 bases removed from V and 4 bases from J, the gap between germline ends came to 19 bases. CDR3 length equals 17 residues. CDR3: CATSRDGQLGKLYEQYV. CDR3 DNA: TGTGCCACCAGCAGAGATGGACAGCTCGGCAAGCTTTACGAGCAGTACGTC.

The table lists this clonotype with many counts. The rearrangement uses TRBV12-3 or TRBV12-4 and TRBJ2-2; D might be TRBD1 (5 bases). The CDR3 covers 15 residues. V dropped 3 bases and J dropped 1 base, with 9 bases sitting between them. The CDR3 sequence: CASSFRQGNTGELFF. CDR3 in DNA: TGTGCCAGCAGTTTTAGGCAGGGGAACACCGGGGAGCTGTTTTTT.

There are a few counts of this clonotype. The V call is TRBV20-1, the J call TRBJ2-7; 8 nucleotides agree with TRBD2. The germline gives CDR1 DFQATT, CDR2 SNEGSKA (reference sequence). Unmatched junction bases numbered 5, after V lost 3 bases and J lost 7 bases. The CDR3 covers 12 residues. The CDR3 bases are TGCAGTGCTAGCGACCAGCGGGGGGAGCAGTACTTC. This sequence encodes CSASDQRGEQYF.

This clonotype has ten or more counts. This CDR3 is CASSSTPARTNTEAFF. The CDR3 bases are TGTGCCAGCAGCTCGACTCCAGCGAGGACGAACACTGAAGCTTTCTTT. V usage is TRBV7-8 and J usage is TRBJ1-1; D is unclear. The CDR3 runs 16 residues. Germline V gives CDR1 SGHVS, CDR2 FQNEAQ. Deletions cut 4 bases from V and 1 base from J, with 16 bases between.

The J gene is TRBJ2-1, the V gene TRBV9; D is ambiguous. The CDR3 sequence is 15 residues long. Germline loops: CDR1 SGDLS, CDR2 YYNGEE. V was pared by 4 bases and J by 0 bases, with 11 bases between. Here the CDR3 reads CASSIGDNSYNEQFF. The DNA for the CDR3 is TGTGCCAGCAGCATTGGGGATAACTCCTACAATGAGCAGTTCTTC. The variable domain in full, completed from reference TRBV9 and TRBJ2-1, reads DSGVTQTPKHLITATGQRVTLRCSPRSGDLSVYWYQQSLDQGLQFLIQYYNGEERAKGNILERFSAQQFPDLHSELNLSSLELGDSALYFCASSIGDNSYNEQFFGPGTRLTVL.

The CDR3 here is CASSLDVSGETQYF. The CDR3 DNA reads TGTGCCAGCAGCTTAGATGTCAGTGGAGAGACCCAGTACTTC. The chain is built from TRBV7-8 and TRBJ2-5; D is ambiguous. Trimming took off 1 base at V and 4 bases at J, with 10 bases between the two ends. The CDR3 runs 14 residues. CDR1 and CDR2 from the germline V gene are SGHVS and FQNEAQ.

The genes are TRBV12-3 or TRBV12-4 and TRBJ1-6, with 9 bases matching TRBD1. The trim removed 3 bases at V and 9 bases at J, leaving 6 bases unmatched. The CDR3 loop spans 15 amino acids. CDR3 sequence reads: CASSLTGGTGSPLHF. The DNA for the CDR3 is TGTGCCAGCAGTTTGACAGGGGGAACGGGTTCACCCCTCCACTTT.

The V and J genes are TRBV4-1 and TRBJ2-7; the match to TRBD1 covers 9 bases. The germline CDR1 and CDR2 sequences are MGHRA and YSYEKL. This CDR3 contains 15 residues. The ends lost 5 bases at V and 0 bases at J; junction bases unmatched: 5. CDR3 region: CASSEGQGISYEQYV. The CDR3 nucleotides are TGCGCCAGCAGCGAGGGACAGGGAATCTCCTACGAGCAGTACGTC.

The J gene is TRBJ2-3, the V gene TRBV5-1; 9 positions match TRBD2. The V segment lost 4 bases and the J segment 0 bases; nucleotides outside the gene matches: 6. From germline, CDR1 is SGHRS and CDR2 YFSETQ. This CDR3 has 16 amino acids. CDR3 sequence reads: CASSGGLAISTDTQYF. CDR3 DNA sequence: TGCGCCAGCAGCGGGGGACTAGCCATAAGCACAGATACGCAGTATTTT.

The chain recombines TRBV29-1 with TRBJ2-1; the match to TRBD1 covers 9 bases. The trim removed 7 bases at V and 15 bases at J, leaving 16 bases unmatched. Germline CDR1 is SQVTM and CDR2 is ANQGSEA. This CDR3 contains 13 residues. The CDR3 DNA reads TGCAGCGGCACTTCCGTCCGGGACAGGGATCGGTTCTTC. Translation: CSGTSVRDRDRFF.

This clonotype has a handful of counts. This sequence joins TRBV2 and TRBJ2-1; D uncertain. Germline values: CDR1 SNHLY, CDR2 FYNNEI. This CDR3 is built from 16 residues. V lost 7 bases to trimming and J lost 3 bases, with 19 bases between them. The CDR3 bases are TGTGCCAGCAATAATATTTACCCCCTTAACTACAATGAGCAGTTCTTC. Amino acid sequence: CASNNIYPLNYNEQFF.

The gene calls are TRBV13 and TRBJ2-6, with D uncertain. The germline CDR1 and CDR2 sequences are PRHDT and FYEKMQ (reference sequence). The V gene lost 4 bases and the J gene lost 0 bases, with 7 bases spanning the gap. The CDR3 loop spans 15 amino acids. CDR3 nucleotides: TGTGCCAGCAGCTCGCGGCTCTCTGGGGCCAACGTCCTGACTTTC. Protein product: CASSSRLSGANVLTF.

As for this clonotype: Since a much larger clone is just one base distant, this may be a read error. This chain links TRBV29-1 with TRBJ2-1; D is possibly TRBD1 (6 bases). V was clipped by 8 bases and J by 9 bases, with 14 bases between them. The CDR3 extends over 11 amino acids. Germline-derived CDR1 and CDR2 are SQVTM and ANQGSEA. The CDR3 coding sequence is TGCAGCCCGAGGGACAAAAGTGAGCAGTTCTTC. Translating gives CSPRDKSEQFF.

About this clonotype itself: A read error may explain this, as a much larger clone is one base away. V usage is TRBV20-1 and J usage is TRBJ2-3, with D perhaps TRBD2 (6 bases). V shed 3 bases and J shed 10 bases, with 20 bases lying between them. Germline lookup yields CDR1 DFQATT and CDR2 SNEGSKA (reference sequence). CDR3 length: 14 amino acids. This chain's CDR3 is CSARRRAGTLSQYF. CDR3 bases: TGCAGTGCTAGGAGAAGGGCGGGGACTCTCTCGCAGTATTTT.

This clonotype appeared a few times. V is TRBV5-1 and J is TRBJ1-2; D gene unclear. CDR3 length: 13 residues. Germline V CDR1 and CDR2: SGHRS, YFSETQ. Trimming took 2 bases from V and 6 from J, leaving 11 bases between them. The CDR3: CASSFLGSDGYTF. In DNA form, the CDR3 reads TGCGCCAGCAGCTTTTTGGGTAGTGATGGCTACACCTTC. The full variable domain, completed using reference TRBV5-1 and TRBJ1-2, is KAGVTQTPRYLIKTRGQQVTLSCSPISGHRSVSWYQQTPGQGLQFLFEYFSETQRNKGNFPGRFSGRQFSNSRSEMNVSTLELGDSALYLCASSFLGSDGYTFGSGTRLTVV.